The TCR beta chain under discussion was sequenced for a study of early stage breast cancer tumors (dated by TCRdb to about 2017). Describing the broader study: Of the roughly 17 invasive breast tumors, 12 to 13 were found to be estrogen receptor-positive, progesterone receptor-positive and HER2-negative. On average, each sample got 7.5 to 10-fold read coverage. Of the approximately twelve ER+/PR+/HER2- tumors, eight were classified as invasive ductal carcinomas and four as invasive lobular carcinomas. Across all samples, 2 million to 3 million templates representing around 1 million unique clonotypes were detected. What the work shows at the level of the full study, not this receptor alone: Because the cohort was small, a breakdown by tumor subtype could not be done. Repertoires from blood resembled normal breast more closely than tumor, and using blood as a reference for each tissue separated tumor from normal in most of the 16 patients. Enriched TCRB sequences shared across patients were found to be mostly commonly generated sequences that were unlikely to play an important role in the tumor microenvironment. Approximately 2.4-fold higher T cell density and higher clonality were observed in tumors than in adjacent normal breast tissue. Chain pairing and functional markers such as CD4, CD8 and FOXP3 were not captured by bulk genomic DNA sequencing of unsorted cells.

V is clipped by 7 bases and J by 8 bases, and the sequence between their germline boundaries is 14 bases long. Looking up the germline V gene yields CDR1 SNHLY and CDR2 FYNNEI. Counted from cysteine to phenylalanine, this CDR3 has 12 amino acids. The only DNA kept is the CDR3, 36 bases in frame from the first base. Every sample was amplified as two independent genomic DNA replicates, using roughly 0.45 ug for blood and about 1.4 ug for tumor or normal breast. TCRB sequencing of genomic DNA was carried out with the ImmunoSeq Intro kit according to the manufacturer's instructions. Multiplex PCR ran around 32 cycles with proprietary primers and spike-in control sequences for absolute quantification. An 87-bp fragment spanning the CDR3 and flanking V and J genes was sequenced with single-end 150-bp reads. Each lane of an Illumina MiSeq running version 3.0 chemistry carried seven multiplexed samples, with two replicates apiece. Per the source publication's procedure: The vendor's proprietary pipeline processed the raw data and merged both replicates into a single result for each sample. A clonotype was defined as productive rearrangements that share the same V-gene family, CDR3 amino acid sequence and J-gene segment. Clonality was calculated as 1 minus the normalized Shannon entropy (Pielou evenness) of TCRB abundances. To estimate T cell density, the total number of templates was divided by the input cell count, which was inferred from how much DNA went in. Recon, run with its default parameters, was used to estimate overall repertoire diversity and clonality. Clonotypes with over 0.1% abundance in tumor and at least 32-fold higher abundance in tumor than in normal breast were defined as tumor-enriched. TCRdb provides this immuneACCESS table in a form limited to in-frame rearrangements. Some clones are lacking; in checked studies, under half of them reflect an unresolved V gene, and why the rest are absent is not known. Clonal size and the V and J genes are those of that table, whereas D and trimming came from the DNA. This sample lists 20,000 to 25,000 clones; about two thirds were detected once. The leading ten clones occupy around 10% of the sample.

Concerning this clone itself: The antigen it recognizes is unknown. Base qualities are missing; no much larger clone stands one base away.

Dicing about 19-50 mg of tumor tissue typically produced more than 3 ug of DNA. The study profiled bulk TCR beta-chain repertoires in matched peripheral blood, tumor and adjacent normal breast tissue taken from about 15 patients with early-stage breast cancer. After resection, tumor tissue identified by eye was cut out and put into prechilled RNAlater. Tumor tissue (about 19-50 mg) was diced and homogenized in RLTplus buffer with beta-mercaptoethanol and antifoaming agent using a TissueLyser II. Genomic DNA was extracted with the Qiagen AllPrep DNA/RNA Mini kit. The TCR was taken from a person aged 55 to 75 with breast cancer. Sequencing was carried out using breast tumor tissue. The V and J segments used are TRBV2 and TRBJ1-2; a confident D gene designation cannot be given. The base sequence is TGTGCCAGCAAGTGGGCTAGCGGGGGCTACACCTTC. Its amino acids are CASKWASGGYTF.